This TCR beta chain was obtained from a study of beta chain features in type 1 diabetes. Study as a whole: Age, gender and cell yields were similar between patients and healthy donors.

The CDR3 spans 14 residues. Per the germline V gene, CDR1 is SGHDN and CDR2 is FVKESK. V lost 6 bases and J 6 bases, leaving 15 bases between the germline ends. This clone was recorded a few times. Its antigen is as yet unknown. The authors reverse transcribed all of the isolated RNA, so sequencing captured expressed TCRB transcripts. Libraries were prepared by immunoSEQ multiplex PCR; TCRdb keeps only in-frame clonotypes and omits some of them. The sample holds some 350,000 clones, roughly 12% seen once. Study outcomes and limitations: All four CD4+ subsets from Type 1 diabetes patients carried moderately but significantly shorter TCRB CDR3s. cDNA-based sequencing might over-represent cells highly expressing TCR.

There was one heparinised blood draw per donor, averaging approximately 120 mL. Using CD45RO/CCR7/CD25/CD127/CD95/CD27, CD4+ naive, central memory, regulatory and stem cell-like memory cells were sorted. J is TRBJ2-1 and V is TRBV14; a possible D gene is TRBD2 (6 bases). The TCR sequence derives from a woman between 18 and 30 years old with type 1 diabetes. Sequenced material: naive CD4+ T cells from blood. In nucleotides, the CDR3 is TGTGCCAGCAGTCCTCGGGAGCGCACCAATGAGCAGTTCTTC. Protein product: CASSPRERTNEQFF.